This TCR beta chain derives from a study of control samples from healthy donors and cancer patients. From germline, CDR1 is LNHNV and CDR2 YYDKDF (reference sequence). The CDR3 totals 12 residues. Trimming stripped 3 bases from V and 7 bases from J, with 6 bases between. Measured with immunoSEQ multiplex PCR; TCRdb has only the in-frame clones, and not every one. The sample lists tens of thousands of clones, around 70% occurring once. This clone occurred a few times. The specimen sequenced was formalin-fixed, paraffin-embedded tissue. This chain joins TRBV15 and TRBJ1-4, with D perhaps matching TRBD1 (5 bases). The receptor was isolated from a male donor with melanoma. CDR3 DNA sequence: TGTGCCACCAGCAGGGGGGTTGAAAAACTGTTTTTT. Protein product: CATSRGVEKLFF.